The entry below gives a single T cell receptor beta chain sequence along with its context. Its target is not known. The V end lost 5 bases, the J end lost 2 bases, and 14 bases lay between the germline ends. The CDR3 sequence is 15 residues long. Looked up from germline, CDR1 is SGHTA and CDR2 is FQGTGA. This entry comes from a study of TIL therapy for anti-PD-1-resistant metastatic lung cancer. Across the whole study: Tumor harvest preceded PD-1/PD-L1 blockade, followed by nivolumab treatment. Median tumor mutation burden was more than 1.4 mutations per megabase. Four tumors were EGFR-mutant and two were ALK-rearranged.

This was the immunoSEQ v3 assay. TCRdb's copy holds only in-frame clones and misses some; the assay was immunoSEQ multiplex PCR. The sample holds about 60,000 clones; around nine tenths are singletons and the top ten take about 2.5%. Time point indicated: pre-treatment sample, taken before nivolumab and TIL therapy. Study observations and caveats: TIL clonotype persistence in blood showed no apparent association with response.

V usage is TRBV7-3 and J usage is TRBJ2-3, with D possibly TRBD1 on 6 matching bases. The TCR comes from a person between 25 and 80 years old with non-small cell lung cancer. The sample consisted of blood, taken at baseline. DNA for the CDR3: TGTGCCAGCAGCCCACAGGGCCCCCTCACAGATACGCAGTATTTT. Amino acid sequence: CASSPQGPLTDTQYF.